A single sample is the source of the 15 T cell receptor beta chains below, sequenced in a study of blood T cell repertoires in COVID-19. Sequencing used immunoSEQ multiplex PCR; TCRdb keeps in-frame clones, though not all of them. Among approximately 150,000 clones listed, 60% to 85% were seen once. The sequencing input was peripheral blood. All receptors come from a woman aged 55-69 years with acute or convalescent COVID-19.

J is TRBJ2-3 and V is TRBV6-4; D is perhaps TRBD2 (5 bases). Germline V gene sequence: CDR1 MRHNA, CDR2 SNTAGT. This CDR3 spans 15 amino acids. V shed 3 bases and J shed 5 bases, with 15 bases lying between them. CDR3 in amino acids: CASSESPGWQDTQYF. DNA of the CDR3: TGTGCCAGCAGTGAATCCCCGGGATGGCAAGATACGCAGTATTTT.

This clone was seen a few times. V usage is TRBV5-1 and J usage is TRBJ2-7; TRBD1 is a possible D gene (6 bases). The V and J ends lost 6 bases and 2 bases respectively, with 12 bases between them. The CDR3 is 13 amino acids. Per the germline V gene, CDR1 is SGHRS and CDR2 is YFSETQ. In nucleotides, the CDR3 is TGCGCCAGCACTAAGACAGGAACCTACGAGCAGTACTTC. Residues: CASTKTGTYEQYF. The full variable domain, completed using reference TRBV5-1 and TRBJ2-7, is KAGVTQTPRYLIKTRGQQVTLSCSPISGHRSVSWYQQTPGQGLQFLFEYFSETQRNKGNFPGRFSGRQFSNSRSEMNVSTLELGDSALYLCASTKTGTYEQYFGPGTRLTVT.

The V gene is TRBV18, the J gene TRBJ1-1; 8 positions match TRBD1. The CDR3 runs 14 residues. The J segment lost 1 base and the V segment lost 3 bases, leaving 1 base of the junction unmatched. Germline V CDR1 and CDR2: KGHSH, LQKENI. The CDR3 reads CASSPGTGNTEAFF. The CDR3 DNA is TGTGCCAGCTCACCGGGGACAGGGAACACTGAAGCTTTCTTT. Full variable domain (rest looked up from reference TRBV18 and TRBJ1-1): NAGVMQNPRHLVRRRGQEARLRCSPMKGHSHVYWYRQLPEEGLKFMVYLQKENIIDESGMPKERFSAEFPKEGPSILRIQQVVRGDSAAYFCASSPGTGNTEAFFGQGTRLTVV.

This clone showed up just once. The genes are TRBV27 and TRBJ2-1, with D uncertain. This CDR3 spans 13 amino acids. V was trimmed by 5 bases and J by 7 bases, leaving 12 bases between them. Germline V CDR1 and CDR2: MNHEY, SMNVEV (reference sequence). This CDR3 reads CASSPRGVNEQFF. The CDR3 nucleotides are TGTGCCAGCAGTCCCCGCGGTGTTAATGAGCAGTTCTTC.

V usage is TRBV27 and J usage is TRBJ2-2; perhaps TRBD2 as D (5 bases). V was cut by 3 bases and J by 3 bases, with 14 bases left in between. The CDR3 totals 16 residues. Germline CDR1 MNHEY, CDR2 SMNVEV (reference sequence). The CDR3 nucleotides are TGTGCCAGCAGTTTTGCTAGCCGAAGCGACACCGGGGAGCTGTTTTTT. It is translated as CASSFASRSDTGELFF.

The V call is TRBV5-1, the J call TRBJ2-5; maybe TRBD2 (5 bases). The V gene's germline CDR1 is SGHRS and CDR2 YFSETQ. Trimming cost V 3 bases and J 4 bases, with 13 bases left between them. This CDR3 is built from 14 residues. CDR3 region: CASSYQTRGETQYF. The CDR3 DNA follows: TGCGCCAGCAGCTATCAAACCCGGGGAGAGACCCAGTACTTC.

About this clone itself: No DNA is shown, since the ends of the CDR3 on it are uncertain; the CDR3 is the one TCRdb lists. This rearrangement joins TRBV12-3 or TRBV12-4 to TRBJ2-1; TRBD2 is taken as the D call from the table, unchecked against the DNA. The CDR3 is 13 residues long, ends included. The CDR3 here is CASSSSTESEQFF.

This clone occurred once. V and J are TRBV27 and TRBJ2-7; 8 positions agree with TRBD2. The CDR3 totals 13 residues. V shed 10 bases and J 3 bases; nucleotides not matched to a gene: 8. Germline CDR1 MNHEY, CDR2 SMNVEV (reference sequence). The CDR3 DNA follows: TGTGCCACCAAGTCGGGGGGGATCTACGAGCAGTACTTC. This gives the protein CATKSGGIYEQYF.

The J gene is TRBJ1-1, the V gene TRBV15; tentative D call: TRBD1 (5 bases). The CDR3 length is 14 residues. CDR1 is LNHNV and CDR2 is YYDKDF in the germline V gene (reference sequence). V was trimmed by 1 base and J by 6 bases, leaving 12 bases between them. CDR3 bases: TGTGCCACCAGCAGAGGATGGGGGGTTCCTGAAGCTTTCTTT. It encodes CATSRGWGVPEAFF.

The chain joins TRBV6-5 to TRBJ1-3; 7 bases align to TRBD1. V lost 5 bases and J lost 2; bases outside the gene matches: 6. This CDR3 comprises 15 residues. Looked up from germline, CDR1 is MNHEY and CDR2 is SVGAGI. CDR3 residues: CASSTGVNPGNTIYF. As DNA, the CDR3 is TGTGCCAGCAGTACAGGGGTTAATCCTGGAAACACCATATATTTT.

The chain uses TRBV27 and TRBJ2-2; 9 bases match TRBD2. The V gene end was trimmed by 1 base and the J gene end by 5 bases; junction bases not matched to a gene: 20. From germline, CDR1 is MNHEY and CDR2 SMNVEV (reference sequence). The CDR3 totals 21 residues. DNA for the CDR3: TGTGCCAGCAGTTTATTTTTGGTGGCGCTAGCGGGGAGTACGGGTACCGGGGAGCTGTTTTTT. Its translation is CASSLFLVALAGSTGTGELFF.

CDR3 coding DNA: TGTGCCAGCAGCGAACAGGGAGCCCCAAATTCACCCCTCCACTTT. Amino acid sequence: CASSEQGAPNSPLHF. The V gene is TRBV5-4, the J gene TRBJ1-6; a weak D match, TRBD1 (6 bases). The germline V gene encodes CDR1 SGHNT and CDR2 YYREEE (reference sequence). The CDR3 has 15 amino acids. The ends were cut back, 4 bases at V and 7 bases at J, with 15 bases in the middle.

This clone was detected once. This chain joins TRBV14 and TRBJ2-7; D not certain. The CDR3 has 13 amino acids. Germline CDR1 is SGHDN and CDR2 is FVKESK. The V and J ends lost 1 base and 5 bases respectively, with 9 bases between them. CDR3 loop: CASSQVVGNEQYF. The CDR3 region has the DNA TGTGCCAGCAGCCAAGTAGTGGGCAACGAGCAGTACTTC.

V and J are TRBV7-2 and TRBJ2-1; TRBD2 aligns across 10 bases. This CDR3 spans 13 amino acids. J lost 9 bases, V lost 1 base, and 0 bases had no gene match. Germline values: CDR1 SGHTA, CDR2 FQGNSA. The DNA for the CDR3 is TGTGCCAGCAGCTTAGAGCGGGGGGGTGAGCAGTTCTTC. It translates to CASSLERGGEQFF.

The V gene is TRBV27, the J gene TRBJ2-7; no firm D call. Germline V gene data show CDR1 as MNHEY and CDR2 as SMNVEV (reference sequence). V was trimmed by 7 bases and J by 4 bases, leaving 14 bases between them. CDR3 size: 13 residues. The CDR3 DNA reads TGTGCCAGCACCCGAACGGGTTCGTACGAGCAGTACTTC. It is translated as CASTRTGSYEQYF.